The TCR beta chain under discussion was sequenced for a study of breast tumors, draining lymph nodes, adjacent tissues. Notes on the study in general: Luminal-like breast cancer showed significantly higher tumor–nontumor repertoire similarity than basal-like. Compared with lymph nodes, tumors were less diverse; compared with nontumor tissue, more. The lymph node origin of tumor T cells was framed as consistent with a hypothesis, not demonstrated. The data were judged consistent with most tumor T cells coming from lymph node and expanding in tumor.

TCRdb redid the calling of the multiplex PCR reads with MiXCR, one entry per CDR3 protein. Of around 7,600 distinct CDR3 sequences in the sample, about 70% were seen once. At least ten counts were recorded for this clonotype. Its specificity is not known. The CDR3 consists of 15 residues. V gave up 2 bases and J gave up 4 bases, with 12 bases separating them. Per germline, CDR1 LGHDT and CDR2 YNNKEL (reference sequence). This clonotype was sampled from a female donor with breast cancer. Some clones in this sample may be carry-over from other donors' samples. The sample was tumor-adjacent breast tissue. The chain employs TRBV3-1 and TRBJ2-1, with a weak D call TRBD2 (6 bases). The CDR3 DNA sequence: TGTGCCAGCAGCCAACCGGGACTTACTTACAATGAGCAGTTCTTC. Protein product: CASSQPGLTYNEQFF.